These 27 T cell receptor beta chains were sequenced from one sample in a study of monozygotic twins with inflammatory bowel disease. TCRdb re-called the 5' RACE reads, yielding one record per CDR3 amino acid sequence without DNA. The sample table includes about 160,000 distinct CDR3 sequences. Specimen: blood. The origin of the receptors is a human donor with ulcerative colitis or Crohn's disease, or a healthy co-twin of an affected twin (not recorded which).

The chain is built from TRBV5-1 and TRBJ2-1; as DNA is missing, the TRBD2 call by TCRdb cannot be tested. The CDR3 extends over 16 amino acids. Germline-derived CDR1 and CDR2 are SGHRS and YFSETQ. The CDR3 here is CASSLLTSGRAGEQFF.

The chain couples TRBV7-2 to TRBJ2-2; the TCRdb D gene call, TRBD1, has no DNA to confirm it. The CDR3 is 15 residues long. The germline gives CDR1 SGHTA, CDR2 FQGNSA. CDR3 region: CASSFGALNTGELFF.

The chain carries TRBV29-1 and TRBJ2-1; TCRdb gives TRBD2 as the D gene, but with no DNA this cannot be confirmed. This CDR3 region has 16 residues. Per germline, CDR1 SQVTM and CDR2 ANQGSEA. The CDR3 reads CSVGLAGGPSYNEQFF.

The CDR3 region is CASSPVGWVNYGYTF. The V and J genes are TRBV28 and TRBJ1-2; TCRdb selects TRBD1, and the lack of DNA leaves this call unchecked. CDR3 length equals 15 residues. Germline CDR1 reads MDHEN; CDR2 reads SYDVKM.

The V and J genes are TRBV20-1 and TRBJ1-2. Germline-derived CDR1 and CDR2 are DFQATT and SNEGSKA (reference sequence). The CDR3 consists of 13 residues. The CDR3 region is CSARDERNYGYTF.

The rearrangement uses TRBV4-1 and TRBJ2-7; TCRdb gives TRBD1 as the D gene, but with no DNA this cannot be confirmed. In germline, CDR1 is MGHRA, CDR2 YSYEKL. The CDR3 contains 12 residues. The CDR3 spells CASSQTGGEQYF.

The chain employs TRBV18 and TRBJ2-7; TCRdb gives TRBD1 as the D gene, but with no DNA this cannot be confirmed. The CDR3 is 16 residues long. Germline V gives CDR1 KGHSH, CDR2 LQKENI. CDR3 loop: CASSPLNVPRAGEQYF.

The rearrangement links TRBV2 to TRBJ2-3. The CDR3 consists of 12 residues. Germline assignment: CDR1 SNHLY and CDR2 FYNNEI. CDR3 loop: CASGLGTDTQYF.

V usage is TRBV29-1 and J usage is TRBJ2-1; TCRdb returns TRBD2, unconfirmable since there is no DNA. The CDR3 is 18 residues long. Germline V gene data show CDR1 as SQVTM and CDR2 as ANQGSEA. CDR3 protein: CSVEGIQGPSGTHNEQFF.

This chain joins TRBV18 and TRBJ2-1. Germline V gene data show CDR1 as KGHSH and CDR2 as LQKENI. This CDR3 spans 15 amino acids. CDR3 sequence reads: CASSPQGFQDNEQFF. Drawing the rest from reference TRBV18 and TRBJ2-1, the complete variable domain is NAGVMQNPRHLVRRRGQEARLRCSPMKGHSHVYWYRQLPEEGLKFMVYLQKENIIDESGMPKERFSAEFPKEGPSILRIQQVVRGDSAAYFCASSPQGFQDNEQFFGPGTRLTVL.

The CDR3 region is CAISEVRSPPTEAFF. V is TRBV10-3 and J is TRBJ1-1; the D call from TCRdb, TRBD1, cannot be confirmed without DNA. CDR1 is ENHRY, CDR2 SYGVKD, per germline. This CDR3 has 15 residues.

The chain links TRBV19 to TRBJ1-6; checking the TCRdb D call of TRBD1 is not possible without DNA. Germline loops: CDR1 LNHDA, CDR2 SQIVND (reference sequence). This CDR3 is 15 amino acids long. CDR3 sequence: CASENLETGNSPLHF.

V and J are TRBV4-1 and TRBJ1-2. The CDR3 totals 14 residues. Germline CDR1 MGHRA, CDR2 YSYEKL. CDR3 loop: CASSQAQLVYGYTF.

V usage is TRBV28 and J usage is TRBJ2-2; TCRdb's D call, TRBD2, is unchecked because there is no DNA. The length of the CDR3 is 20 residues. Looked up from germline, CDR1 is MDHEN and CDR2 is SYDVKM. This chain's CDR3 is CASSSPRGGESPRGTGELFF.

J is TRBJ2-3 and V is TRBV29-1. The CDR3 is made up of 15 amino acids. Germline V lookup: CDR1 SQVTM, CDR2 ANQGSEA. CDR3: CSVEGLADSTDTQYF.

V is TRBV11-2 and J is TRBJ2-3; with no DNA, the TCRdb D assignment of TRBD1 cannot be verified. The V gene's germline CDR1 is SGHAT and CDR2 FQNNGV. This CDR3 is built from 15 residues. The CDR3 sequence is CASSFRGMNTDTQYF.

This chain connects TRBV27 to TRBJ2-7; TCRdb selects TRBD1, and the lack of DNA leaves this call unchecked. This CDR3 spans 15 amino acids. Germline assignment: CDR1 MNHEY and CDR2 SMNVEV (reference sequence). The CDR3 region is CASRPGTEIYYEQYF.

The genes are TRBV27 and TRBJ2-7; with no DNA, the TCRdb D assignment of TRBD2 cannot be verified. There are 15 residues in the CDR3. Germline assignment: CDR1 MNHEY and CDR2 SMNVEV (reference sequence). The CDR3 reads CASSFLEAGPYEQYF.

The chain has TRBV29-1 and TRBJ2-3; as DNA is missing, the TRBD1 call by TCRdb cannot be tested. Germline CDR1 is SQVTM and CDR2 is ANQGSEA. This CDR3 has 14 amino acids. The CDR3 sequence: CSVRRPTGTDTQYF.

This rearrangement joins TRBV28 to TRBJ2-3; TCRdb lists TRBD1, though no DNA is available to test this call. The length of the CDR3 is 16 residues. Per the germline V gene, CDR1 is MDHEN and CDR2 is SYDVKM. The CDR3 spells CASSWGQGASTDTQYF.

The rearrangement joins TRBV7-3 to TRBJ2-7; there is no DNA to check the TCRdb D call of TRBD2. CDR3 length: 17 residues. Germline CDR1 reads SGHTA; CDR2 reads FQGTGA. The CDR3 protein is CASSLYPSGAIPYEQYF.

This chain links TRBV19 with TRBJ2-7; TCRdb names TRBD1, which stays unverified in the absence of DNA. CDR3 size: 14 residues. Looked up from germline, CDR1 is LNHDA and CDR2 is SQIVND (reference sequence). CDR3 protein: CASSPRDRRYEQYF. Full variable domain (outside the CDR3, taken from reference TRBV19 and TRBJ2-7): DGGITQSPKYLFRKEGQNVTLSCEQNLNHDAMYWYRQDPGQGLRLIYYSQIVNDFQKGDIAEGYSVSREKKESFPLTVTSAQKNPTAFYLCASSPRDRRYEQYFGPGTRLTVT.

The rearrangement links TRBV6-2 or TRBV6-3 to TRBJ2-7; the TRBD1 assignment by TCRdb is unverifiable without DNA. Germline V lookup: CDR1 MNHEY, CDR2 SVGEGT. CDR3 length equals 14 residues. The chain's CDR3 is CASRLGTEPTEQYF.

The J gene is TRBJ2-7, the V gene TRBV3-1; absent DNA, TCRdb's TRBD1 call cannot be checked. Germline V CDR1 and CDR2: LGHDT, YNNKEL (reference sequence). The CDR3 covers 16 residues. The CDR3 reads CASSQEGEGRLYEQYF.

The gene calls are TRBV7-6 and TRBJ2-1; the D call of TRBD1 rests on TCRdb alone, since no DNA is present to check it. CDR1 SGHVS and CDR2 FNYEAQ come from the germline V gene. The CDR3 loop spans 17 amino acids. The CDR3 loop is CASSLAPAQASYNEQFF.

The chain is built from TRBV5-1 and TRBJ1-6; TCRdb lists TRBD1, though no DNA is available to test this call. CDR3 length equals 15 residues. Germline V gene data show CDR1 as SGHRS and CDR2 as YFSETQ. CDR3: CASSLAGTIDSPLHF.

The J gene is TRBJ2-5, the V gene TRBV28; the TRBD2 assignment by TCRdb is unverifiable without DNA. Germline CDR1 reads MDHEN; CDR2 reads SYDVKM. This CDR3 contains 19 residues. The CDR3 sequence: CASSLHTGTSGSWQETQYF.